This entry lists 11 T cell receptor beta chains sequenced from one sample in a study of OX40 agonist ivuxolimab in advanced cancers. Some clones are missing from TCRdb's copy, which holds only in-frame ones; the method was immunoSEQ multiplex PCR. The sample has more than 50,000 clones, about 85% seen once. The specimen was CD4+ or CD8+ T cells sorted from blood, collected in a trial of the OX40 agonist ivuxolimab. Receptors originate from an adult with an advanced solid tumor such as melanoma, head and neck, liver or kidney cancer.

This chain links TRBV2 with TRBJ2-2; D uncertain. The V gene's germline CDR1 is SNHLY and CDR2 FYNNEI. The CDR3 is 13 residues long. Trimming removed 6 bases at V and 0 bases at J, with 5 bases between. The CDR3 loop reads CASRTTNTGELFF. The CDR3 nucleotides read TGTGCCAGCAGGACCACGAACACCGGGGAGCTGTTTTTT.

The rearrangement joins TRBV7-9 to TRBJ2-7, with D unresolved. Germline lookup yields CDR1 SEHNR and CDR2 FQNEAQ (reference sequence). Trimming removed 5 bases at V and 7 bases at J, with 9 bases between. There are 11 residues in the CDR3. The CDR3 nucleotides are TGTGCCAGCAGCCCCTCTAGGGAGCAGTACTTC. Translated: CASSPSREQYF.

V usage is TRBV11-3 and J usage is TRBJ2-7; D may be TRBD1 (5 bases). V gave up 1 base and J gave up 2 bases, with 9 bases separating them. CDR3 size: 14 residues. Germline V gene sequence: CDR1 SGHNT, CDR2 YENEEA. The CDR3, as DNA: TGTGCCAGCAGCTTAGGGACACCTCCCTACGAGCAGTACTTC. Encoded protein: CASSLGTPPYEQYF. The full variable domain, its missing parts supplied by reference TRBV11-3 and TRBJ2-7, is EAGVVQSPRYKIIEKKQPVAFWCNPISGHNTLYWYLQNLGQGPELLIRYENEEAVDDSQLPKDRFSAERLKGVDSTLKIQPAELGDSAVYLCASSLGTPPYEQYFGPGTRLTVT.

J is TRBJ2-1 and V is TRBV19; 10 bases agree with TRBD2. This CDR3 contains 17 residues. The germline CDR1 and CDR2 sequences are LNHDA and SQIVND (reference sequence). V lost 2 bases to trimming and J lost 8 bases; unmatched junction nucleotides: 12. The CDR3 loop is CASSIYPPSGSRHEQFF. The CDR3 bases are TGTGCCAGTAGTATATACCCCCCTAGCGGGAGTCGCCATGAGCAGTTCTTC. Full variable domain (outside the CDR3, taken from reference TRBV19 and TRBJ2-1): DGGITQSPKYLFRKEGQNVTLSCEQNLNHDAMYWYRQDPGQGLRLIYYSQIVNDFQKGDIAEGYSVSREKKESFPLTVTSAQKNPTAFYLCASSIYPPSGSRHEQFFGPGTRLTVL.

This chain uses TRBV11-3 with TRBJ2-5; 8 nucleotides match TRBD1. Germline CDR1 reads SGHNT; CDR2 reads YENEEA. J was trimmed by 4 bases and V by 5 bases; bases with no gene match: 6. The CDR3 extends over 14 amino acids. DNA for the CDR3: TGTGCCAGCAGCAGATCCGGGACAGGAGAGACCCAGTACTTC. Its protein product is CASSRSGTGETQYF.

J is TRBJ2-5 and V is TRBV28; no definite D call. The CDR3 runs to 16 residues. V shed 2 bases and J shed 4 bases, with 17 bases lying between them. Per the germline V gene, CDR1 is MDHEN and CDR2 is SYDVKM. CDR3 sequence: CASSLGKDAFGETQYF. Written as DNA, the CDR3 is TGTGCCAGCAGTTTAGGGAAGGACGCGTTTGGAGAGACCCAGTACTTC.

V usage is TRBV7-9 and J usage is TRBJ1-2, with D tentatively TRBD1 (5 bases). The V gene's germline CDR1 is SEHNR and CDR2 FQNEAQ (reference sequence). This CDR3 region has 13 residues. Trimming removed 5 bases from V and 8 bases from J, with 15 bases in between. The chain's CDR3 is CASSPPGGDGYTF. In nucleotides, the CDR3 is TGTGCCAGCAGCCCCCCTGGGGGAGACGGCTACACCTTC.

V usage is TRBV19 and J usage is TRBJ2-7; tentative D call: TRBD2 (6 bases). The CDR3 runs 20 residues. V was clipped by 10 bases and J by 2 bases, with 36 bases between them. Germline CDR1 and CDR2: LNHDA and SQIVND (reference sequence). CDR3: CANARSGGGTRQPFAYEQYF. CDR3 DNA: TGTGCCAATGCAAGATCTGGTGGCGGGACTCGACAGCCTTTTGCCTACGAGCAGTACTTC. The complete variable domain, with remaining parts taken from reference TRBV19 and TRBJ2-7, reads DGGITQSPKYLFRKEGQNVTLSCEQNLNHDAMYWYRQDPGQGLRLIYYSQIVNDFQKGDIAEGYSVSREKKESFPLTVTSAQKNPTAFYLCANARSGGGTRQPFAYEQYFGPGTRLTVT.

The V call is TRBV2, the J call TRBJ1-2, with 11 bases fitting TRBD1. CDR1 and CDR2 (germline): SNHLY, FYNNEI. The CDR3 sequence is 15 residues long. Trimming removed 6 bases from V and 5 bases from J; junction bases left unmatched: 8. The CDR3 reads CASSPGQGASYGYTF. The CDR3 region has the DNA TGTGCCAGCAGCCCCGGACAGGGGGCGTCTTATGGCTACACCTTC.

The rearrangement uses TRBV18 and TRBJ1-2; 9 bases are a match to TRBD1. Germline CDR1 and CDR2: KGHSH and LQKENI. This CDR3 spans 15 amino acids. Trimming took 3 bases from V and 2 from J; bases not matched to a gene: 4. The CDR3: CASSPAGTGNYGYTF. The CDR3 DNA reads as TGTGCCAGCTCACCTGCCGGGACAGGGAACTATGGCTACACCTTC. The whole variable domain, remainder taken from reference TRBV18 and TRBJ1-2, is NAGVMQNPRHLVRRRGQEARLRCSPMKGHSHVYWYRQLPEEGLKFMVYLQKENIIDESGMPKERFSAEFPKEGPSILRIQQVVRGDSAAYFCASSPAGTGNYGYTFGSGTRLTVV.

The gene calls are TRBV2 and TRBJ2-5; 7 bases are a match to TRBD1. The CDR3 runs 14 residues. V was pared by 5 bases and J by 5 bases, with 8 bases of the junction left unmatched. CDR1 SNHLY and CDR2 FYNNEI come from the germline V gene. The CDR3 DNA is TGTGCCAGCAGTTACAGGGGCCCGGAGGAGACCCAGTACTTC. This sequence encodes CASSYRGPEETQYF. Based on the CDR3 plus reference TRBV2 and TRBJ2-5, the full variable domain is EPEVTQTPSHQVTQMGQEVILRCVPISNHLYFYWYRQILGQKVEFLVSFYNNEISEKSEIFDDQFSVERPDGSNFTLKIRSTKLEDSAMYFCASSYRGPEETQYFGPGTRLLVL.